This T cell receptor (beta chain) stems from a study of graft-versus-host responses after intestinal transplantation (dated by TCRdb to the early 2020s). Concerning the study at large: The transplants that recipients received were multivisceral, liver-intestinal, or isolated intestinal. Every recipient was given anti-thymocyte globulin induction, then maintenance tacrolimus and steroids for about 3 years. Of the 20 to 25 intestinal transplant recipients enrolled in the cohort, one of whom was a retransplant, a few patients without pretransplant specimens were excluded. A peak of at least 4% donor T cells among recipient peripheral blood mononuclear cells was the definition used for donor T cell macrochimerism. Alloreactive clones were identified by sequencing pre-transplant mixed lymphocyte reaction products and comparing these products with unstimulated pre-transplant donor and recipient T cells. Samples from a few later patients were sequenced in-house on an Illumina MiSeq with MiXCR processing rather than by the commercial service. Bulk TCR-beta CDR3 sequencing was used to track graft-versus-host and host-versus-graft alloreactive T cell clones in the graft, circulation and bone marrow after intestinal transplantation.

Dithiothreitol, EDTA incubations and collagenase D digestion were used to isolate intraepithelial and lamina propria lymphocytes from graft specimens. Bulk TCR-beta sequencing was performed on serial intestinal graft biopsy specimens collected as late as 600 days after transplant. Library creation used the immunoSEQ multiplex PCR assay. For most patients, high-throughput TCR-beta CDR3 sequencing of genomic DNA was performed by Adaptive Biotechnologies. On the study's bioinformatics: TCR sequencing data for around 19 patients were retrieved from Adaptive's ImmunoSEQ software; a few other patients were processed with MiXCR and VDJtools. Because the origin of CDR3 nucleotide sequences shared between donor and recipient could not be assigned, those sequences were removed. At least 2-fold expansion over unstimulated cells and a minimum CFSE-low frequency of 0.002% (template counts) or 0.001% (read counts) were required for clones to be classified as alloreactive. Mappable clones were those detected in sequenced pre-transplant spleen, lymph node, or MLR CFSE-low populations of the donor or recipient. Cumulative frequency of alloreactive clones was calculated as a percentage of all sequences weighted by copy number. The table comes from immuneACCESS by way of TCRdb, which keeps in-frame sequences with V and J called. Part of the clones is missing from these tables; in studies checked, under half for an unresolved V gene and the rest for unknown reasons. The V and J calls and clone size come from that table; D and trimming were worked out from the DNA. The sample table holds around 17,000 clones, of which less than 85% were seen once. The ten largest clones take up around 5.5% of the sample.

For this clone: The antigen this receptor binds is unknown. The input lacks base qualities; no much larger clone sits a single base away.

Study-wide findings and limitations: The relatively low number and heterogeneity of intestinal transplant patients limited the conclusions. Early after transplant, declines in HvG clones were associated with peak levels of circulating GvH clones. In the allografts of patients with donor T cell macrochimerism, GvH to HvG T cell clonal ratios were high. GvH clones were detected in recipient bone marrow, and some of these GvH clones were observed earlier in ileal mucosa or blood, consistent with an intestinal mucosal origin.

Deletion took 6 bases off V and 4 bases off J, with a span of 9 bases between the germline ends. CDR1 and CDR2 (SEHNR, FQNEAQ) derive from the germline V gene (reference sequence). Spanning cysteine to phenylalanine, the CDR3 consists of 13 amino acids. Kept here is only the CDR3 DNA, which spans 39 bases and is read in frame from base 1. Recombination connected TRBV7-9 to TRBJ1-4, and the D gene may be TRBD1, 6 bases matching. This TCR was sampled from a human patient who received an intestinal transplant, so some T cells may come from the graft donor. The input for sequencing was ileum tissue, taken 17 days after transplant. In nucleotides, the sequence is TGTGCCAGCAGGAGACAGGTTAATGAAAAACTGTTTTTT. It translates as CASRRQVNEKLFF.